The text below deals with one T cell receptor beta chain. Germline V gene data show CDR1 as SGHTA and CDR2 as FQGNSA. This CDR3 has 15 amino acids. Trimming took 5 bases from V and 6 from J, leaving 14 bases between them. This sample stems from a study of T-cell memory formation after mild COVID-19. For the study at large: TCR clusters showed largely donor specificity.

Each CDR3 protein gets one entry after TCRdb re-called the 5' RACE reads with MiXCR. The sample lists fewer than 250,000 distinct CDR3 sequences; 25% to 35% were seen once. The rearrangement joins TRBV7-2 to TRBJ1-6, with a weak D call TRBD1 (6 bases). The clonotype comes from an adult woman who had mild COVID-19 (a few samples of this study predate the infection). Cell type and time point are not known. Sample: PBMCs or a T cell subset sorted from them (not recorded which). CDR3 region: CASSHRQGLNSPLHF. DNA of the CDR3: TGTGCCAGCAGCCACCGTCAGGGGCTTAATTCACCCCTCCACTTT.